The T cell receptor (beta chain) under discussion was sequenced for a study of T cell clonality in common variable immunodeficiency. Data came from immunoSEQ multiplex PCR; TCRdb stores just in-frame clones and leaves some out. This sample has about 81,000 clones, each found more than once. Trimming shortened V by 1 base and J by 0 bases, and 13 bases separated the two germline ends. CDR3 size: 16 residues. Germline CDR1 is SGHRS and CDR2 is YFSETQ. Notes on the study in general: Common variable immunodeficiency TCR beta sequences reportedly had fewer deletions and N-nucleotide insertions. CVID subjects had higher TCRbeta clonality than healthy controls, most marked in about a third.

This clone was seen many times. Its antigen is undetermined. Read coverage stops 3 residues before the CDR3 terminus; the germline J gene supplies the remainder. Sequenced material: peripheral blood mononuclear cells. V is TRBV5-1 and J is TRBJ1-1; tentative D call: TRBD1 (5 bases). The source of this sequence is a person between 18 and 75 years old in good health. CDR3 in amino acids: CASSLKDTTMNTEAFF. CDR3 DNA (partial): TGCGCCAGCAGCTTGAAGGACACTACCATGAACACTGAA.